This T cell receptor beta chain was recorded in a study of cytomegalovirus exposure and HLA in healthy donors. Study results and limitations: Previously analyzed data showed that most TCR beta V segments were productive at a frequency of about 90% or about 30%.

PCR primers comprised 60 Vbeta and 13 Jbeta primers. TCRdb's table, derived via immunoSEQ multiplex PCR, lists solely in-frame clones and lacks some. The data hold roughly 99,000 clones, with approximately 79% observed a single time. As regards this clone: Its antigen is as yet unknown.

The sequence derives from a man aged 18 to 30 in good health and CMV-seronegative. Sequencing input: PBMCs.

The CDR3, as DNA: TGCAGCGTTGTTGGGACAGGGGGCCCGTACGAGCAGTACTTC. Translation gives CSVVGTGGPYEQYF. The chain couples TRBV29-1 to TRBJ2-7; 12 nucleotides match TRBD1. The junction had 5 bases not matched to a gene; V was cut back by 4 bases and J by 4 bases. The CDR3 has 14 residues. CDR1 is SQVTM and CDR2 is ANQGSEA in the germline V gene.